Each of the 27 T cell receptor beta chains below was sequenced from the same sample in a study of technical replicates of blood from a handful of donors. Some clones are missing from TCRdb's copy, which holds only in-frame ones; the method was immunoSEQ multiplex PCR. Of more than 65,000 clones in the sample, 95% to 97% were seen once. The sample consisted of T cells isolated from PBMCs. The receptors stem from a human donor in good health.

The J gene is TRBJ1-2, the V gene TRBV5-6; D is possibly TRBD1 (5 bases). CDR3 size: 15 residues. V lost 0 bases and J lost 5, with 14 bases in between. In germline, CDR1 is SGHDT, CDR2 YYEEEE. Written as DNA, the CDR3 is TGTGCCAGCAGCTTGGAGGGGTCGCCCTTTTATGGCTACACCTTC. Amino acids: CASSLEGSPFYGYTF.

V gene TRBV29-1 combines with J gene TRBJ2-1; possibly TRBD2 for D (5 bases). The V end lost 2 bases, the J end lost 7 bases, and 9 bases lay between the germline ends. Looked up from germline, CDR1 is SQVTM and CDR2 is ANQGSEA. CDR3 length equals 12 residues. The CDR3 protein is CSVEFRLNEQFF. CDR3 nucleotide sequence: TGCAGCGTTGAATTTAGACTAAATGAGCAGTTCTTC.

This chain connects TRBV19 to TRBJ1-2; no definite D call. Trimming pared 1 base from V and 0 bases from J, leaving 6 bases between. Germline CDR1 reads LNHDA; CDR2 reads SQIVND (reference sequence). The CDR3 is 14 residues long. The CDR3 DNA is TGTGCCAGTAGTATAGGGCAGACTAACTATGGCTACACCTTC. Its translation: CASSIGQTNYGYTF.

The rearrangement uses TRBV30 and TRBJ2-6, with 7 bases matching TRBD1. Trimming took 4 bases from V and 4 from J; bases not matched to a gene: 7. The CDR3 loop spans 15 amino acids. The germline CDR1 and CDR2 sequences are GTSNPN and SVGIG (reference sequence). CDR3 DNA: TGTGCCTGGATAGGACAGGCTCCCGGGGCCAACGTCCTGACTTTC. Protein: CAWIGQAPGANVLTF.

The V gene is TRBV5-1, the J gene TRBJ2-7; D is unresolved. CDR1 is SGHRS and CDR2 is YFSETQ in the germline V gene. The CDR3 covers 14 residues. V was cut by 3 bases and J by 3 bases, with 13 bases left in between. The DNA for the CDR3 is TGCGCCAGCAGCTCTAGGCCGGAGTTCTACGAGCAGTACTTC. Its protein product is CASSSRPEFYEQYF.

The chain employs TRBV9 and TRBJ2-3, with 10 bases identical to TRBD2. V lost 3 bases to trimming and J lost 7 bases; unmatched junction nucleotides: 8. The germline V gene encodes CDR1 SGDLS and CDR2 YYNGEE. This CDR3 region has 15 residues. The CDR3 region has the DNA TGTGCCAGCAGCGCCCCACTAGCGGGATCCTATACGCAGTATTTT. It codes for CASSAPLAGSYTQYF.

The gene calls are TRBV10-3 and TRBJ2-2, with 8 positions matching TRBD2. Germline V gene lookup returns CDR1 ENHRY and CDR2 SYGVKD. The V gene end was trimmed by 8 bases and the J gene end by 5 bases; junction bases not matched to a gene: 7. The CDR3 extends over 14 amino acids. For the CDR3, the DNA is TGTGCCATCTTGCGGACTAGCCAAACCGGGGAGCTGTTTTTT. Translated, it gives CAILRTSQTGELFF.

The J gene is TRBJ2-7, the V gene TRBV4-1; 10 bases agree with TRBD2. This CDR3 contains 15 residues. Per germline, CDR1 MGHRA and CDR2 YSYEKL. The J segment lost 0 bases and the V segment lost 4 bases, leaving 3 bases of the junction unmatched. The CDR3 nucleotides read TGCGCCAGCAGCCCTGGGACTAGCGTCTCCTACGAGCAGTACTTC. Translated, it gives CASSPGTSVSYEQYF.

The rearrangement joins TRBV19 to TRBJ1-2; 7 bases are shared with TRBD1. Germline CDR1 reads LNHDA; CDR2 reads SQIVND (reference sequence). This CDR3 is built from 14 residues. Germline trimming cut 1 base from V and 7 bases from J; bases unmatched to any gene: 6. CDR3 sequence (DNA): TGTGCCAGTAGTATAGGACAAGGGGGCATTGGCTACACCTTC. This encodes CASSIGQGGIGYTF.

A single count supports this clone. The V and J genes are TRBV7-2 and TRBJ1-1; a weak D match, TRBD1 (5 bases). Germline V lookup: CDR1 SGHTA, CDR2 FQGNSA. V was shortened by 4 bases and J by 3 bases, with 15 bases between the two germline ends. The CDR3 consists of 15 residues. The CDR3 nucleotides read TGTGCCAGCAGCTCTTCCAGGGCCCTCTACACTGAAGCTTTCTTT. It encodes CASSSSRALYTEAFF.

CDR3 coding DNA: TGTGCCAGTACCCTAACCCGTAACAATGAGCAGTTCTTC. Translation: CASTLTRNNEQFF. The rearrangement uses TRBV19 and TRBJ2-1; no definite D call. CDR3 size: 13 residues. The V end lost 7 bases, the J end lost 5 bases, and 12 bases lay between the germline ends. Germline lookup yields CDR1 LNHDA and CDR2 SQIVND (reference sequence).

The CDR3 is CASSSPGVAVNSYEQYF. CDR3 nucleotides: TGTGCCAGCAGTTCCCCCGGGGTAGCGGTAAACTCCTACGAGCAGTACTTC. This rearrangement joins TRBV28 to TRBJ2-7; TRBD2 might be the D (6 bases). The CDR3 loop spans 17 amino acids. The germline CDR1 and CDR2 sequences are MDHEN and SYDVKM. Trimming shortened V by 4 bases and J by 0 bases, and 19 bases separated the two germline ends.

The genes are TRBV30 and TRBJ2-5; perhaps TRBD1 as D (5 bases). Looked up from germline, CDR1 is GTSNPN and CDR2 is SVGIG (reference sequence). V shed 1 base and J shed 5 bases, with 14 bases lying between them. The CDR3 length is 14 residues. The CDR3 spells CAWSDSGPWETQYF. DNA for the CDR3: TGTGCCTGGAGTGATTCAGGGCCGTGGGAGACCCAGTACTTC. The variable domain in full, completed from reference TRBV30 and TRBJ2-5, reads SQTIHQWPATLVQPVGSPLSLECTVEGTSNPNLYWYRQAAGRGLQLLFYSVGIGQISSEVPQNLSASRPQDRQFILSSKKLLLSDSGFYLCAWSDSGPWETQYFGPGTRLLVL.

This clone was recorded only once. The rearrangement joins TRBV11-2 to TRBJ1-1, with TRBD1 as a possible D gene (6 bases). V lost 3 bases to trimming and J lost 5 bases, with 19 bases between them. CDR1 and CDR2 from the germline V gene are SGHAT and FQNNGV. The CDR3 is 16 amino acids. In DNA form, the CDR3 reads TGTGCCAGCAGCTTCTCGGGGGGGCCGGCTGCGACTGAAGCTTTCTTT. Its translation is CASSFSGGPAATEAFF.

V is TRBV7-2 and J is TRBJ2-1; 10 bases fit TRBD2. J lost 10 bases, V lost 3 bases, and 6 bases had no gene match. CDR3 length equals 14 residues. Germline V gene sequence: CDR1 SGHTA, CDR2 FQGNSA. In DNA form, the CDR3 reads TGTGCCAGCAGCTTGCTAGCGGGAGAGGTAGAGCAGTTCTTC. Its translation is CASSLLAGEVEQFF.

The V and J genes are TRBV13 and TRBJ2-5; 9 nucleotides match TRBD1. J gave up 2 bases and V 5 bases, and 6 bases lay outside the gene matches. This CDR3 comprises 15 residues. CDR1 PRHDT and CDR2 FYEKMQ come from the germline V gene (reference sequence). The CDR3 loop is CASSPRDRAQETQYF. The DNA for the CDR3 is TGTGCCAGCAGCCCCCGGGACAGGGCACAAGAGACCCAGTACTTC.

The V call is TRBV28, the J call TRBJ1-1, with D perhaps matching TRBD1 (6 bases). V lost 6 bases, J lost 2 bases, and 16 bases lay in between. The CDR3 is 15 amino acids. CDR1 and CDR2 (germline): MDHEN, SYDVKM. The CDR3 spells CASSLTTGRNTEAFF. In nucleotides, the CDR3 is TGTGCCAGCAGCCTAACTACAGGGAGAAACACTGAAGCTTTCTTT.

V gene TRBV29-1 combines with J gene TRBJ2-3; TRBD2 aligns across 7 bases. Germline-derived CDR1 and CDR2 are SQVTM and ANQGSEA. The CDR3 contains 11 residues. V was clipped by 6 bases and J by 9 bases; unmatched bases: 6. The CDR3 protein is CSVLLALTQYF. The CDR3 nucleotides read TGCAGCGTCCTACTAGCGCTGACGCAGTATTTT.

This chain uses TRBV27 with TRBJ2-7; TRBD2 matches 9 bases. The germline CDR1 and CDR2 sequences are MNHEY and SMNVEV (reference sequence). J gave up 4 bases and V 2 bases, and 6 bases lay outside the gene matches. The CDR3 extends over 15 amino acids. CDR3 sequence (DNA): TGTGCCAGCAGTTTAAGGGGTAGCGGGAGTTACGAGCAGTACTTC. Amino acids: CASSLRGSGSYEQYF.

CDR3 nucleotide sequence: TGTGCCAGCAGCTGGGCAGGAGGAACTGAAGCTTTCTTT. Its translation: CASSWAGGTEAFF. The chain couples TRBV11-3 to TRBJ1-1; D uncertain. The V and J ends lost 4 bases and 5 bases respectively, with 11 bases between them. Germline-derived CDR1 and CDR2 are SGHNT and YENEEA. The CDR3 length is 13 residues.

This chain joins TRBV9 and TRBJ1-5; TRBD1 might be the D (6 bases). Trimming removed 3 bases from V and 7 bases from J, with 14 bases in between. The CDR3 consists of 14 residues. Germline V gene data show CDR1 as SGDLS and CDR2 as YYNGEE. The CDR3 is CASSASTGQQPQHF. Here the CDR3 DNA reads TGTGCCAGCAGCGCCTCAACGGGACAACAGCCCCAGCATTTT.

V gene TRBV6-1 combines with J gene TRBJ2-1; 16 bases agree with TRBD2. The CDR3 has 16 amino acids. The V gene's germline CDR1 is MNHNS and CDR2 SASEGT. The ends lost 4 bases at V and 9 bases at J; junction bases unmatched: 6. The CDR3 DNA sequence: TGTGCCAGCAGTGCCGGGACTAGCGGGAGGGCTAGTGAGCAGTTCTTC. Amino acid sequence: CASSAGTSGRASEQFF.

The V call is TRBV7-6, the J call TRBJ2-3; D is perhaps TRBD1 (6 bases). Germline values: CDR1 SGHVS, CDR2 FNYEAQ. Trimming took 1 base from V and 5 from J, leaving 10 bases between them. This CDR3 is 14 amino acids long. The CDR3 bases are TGTGCCAGCAGCTTAGGGGACATTTTAGATACGCAGTATTTT. Translation: CASSLGDILDTQYF.

The chain carries TRBV4-1 and TRBJ2-3; tentative D call: TRBD2 (6 bases). Trimming pared 3 bases from V and 2 bases from J, leaving 18 bases between. The CDR3 is 17 amino acids. Germline V gene sequence: CDR1 MGHRA, CDR2 YSYEKL. The CDR3: CASSHPNPGLLTDTQYF. The DNA of the CDR3 is TGCGCCAGCAGCCACCCCAATCCGGGACTCCTCACAGATACGCAGTATTTT.

The V and J genes are TRBV5-1 and TRBJ1-1, with TRBD1 matching over 7 bases. The CDR3 runs 15 residues. Losses at the gene ends were 4 bases for V and 5 bases for J; bases not matched to a gene: 11. The germline CDR1 and CDR2 sequences are SGHRS and YFSETQ. The CDR3 DNA sequence: TGCGCCAGCAGCCGCTTAGGGGGCGGAAGGACTGAAGCTTTCTTT. Translation gives CASSRLGGGRTEAFF.

The chain joins TRBV4-1 to TRBJ2-5; weak D call: TRBD1 (6 bases). Germline-derived CDR1 and CDR2 are MGHRA and YSYEKL. This CDR3 is 15 amino acids long. With 0 bases removed from V and 5 bases from J, the gap between germline ends came to 13 bases. CDR3 nucleotide sequence: TGCGCCAGCAGCCAAGACCAGGGGCAGCGGGAGACCCAGTACTTC. Its protein is CASSQDQGQRETQYF.

In its sample, this clone was seen once. V usage is TRBV6-5 and J usage is TRBJ2-3, with TRBD2 matching 7 bases. CDR3 length equals 15 residues. CDR1 and CDR2 (germline): MNHEY, SVGAGI. The junction had 6 bases not matched to a gene; V was cut back by 4 bases and J by 2 bases. CDR3 bases: TGTGCCAGCAGTTTCGTAGCGGGCGTCACAGATACGCAGTATTTT. Residues: CASSFVAGVTDTQYF.